The rows below give T cell receptor beta chains drawn from one sample of a study of response to subunit inactivated influenza vaccine. TCRdb re-called the RT-PCR reads through MiXCR, storing one row per CDR3 protein. The table has about 500,000 distinct CDR3 sequences, approximately 6.9% seen once; the top ten hold about an eighth. The sample here was PBMCs from blood, taken less than 25 months after vaccination. These receptors originate from a man in his fifties or sixties who received an inactivated influenza vaccine. Both conserved end residues are part of each CDR3. D genes are given only for firm matches. The size entry is marked missing in some rows and otherwise reads once, few, many or a size class.

v_gene: TRBV30; d_gene: TRBD1; abundance: few; j_gene: TRBJ1-1; CDR3aa: CARDRGNTEAFF; CDR3nt: TGTGCCCGTGACAGGGGGAACACTGAAGCTTTCTTT
v_gene: TRBV15; d_gene: TRBD2; abundance: -; j_gene: TRBJ2-5; CDR3aa: CATSSGTSGMETQYF; CDR3nt: TGTGCCACCAGCAGCGGGACTAGCGGGATGGAGACCCAGTACTTC
v_gene: TRBV12-3/TRBV12-4; d_gene: -; abundance: few; j_gene: TRBJ2-2; CDR3aa: CASSSARGSGLNTGELFF; CDR3nt: TGTGCCAGCAGCTCAGCGAGGGGGTCGGGACTTAACACCGGGGAGCTGTTTTTT
v_gene: TRBV19; d_gene: -; abundance: few; j_gene: TRBJ2-2; CDR3aa: CASRRTNSNTGELFF; CDR3nt: TGTGCCAGTAGAAGAACAAATTCGAACACCGGGGAGCTGTTTTTT
v_gene: TRBV15; d_gene: TRBD2; abundance: few; j_gene: TRBJ2-4; CDR3aa: CATSIAGGAYENIQYF; CDR3nt: TGTGCCACCAGCATAGCGGGAGGCGCATACGAAAACATTCAGTACTTC
v_gene: TRBV7-2; d_gene: TRBD1; abundance: many; j_gene: TRBJ2-2; CDR3aa: CASSLSGGANTGELFF; CDR3nt: TGTGCCAGCAGCTTATCAGGGGGCGCGAACACCGGGGAGCTGTTTTTT
v_gene: TRBV7-8; d_gene: -; abundance: -; j_gene: TRBJ2-7; CDR3aa: CASSHGTVPREQYF; CDR3nt: TGTGCCAGCAGCCATGGGACTGTTCCTCGCGAGCAGTACTTC
v_gene: TRBV12-3/TRBV12-4; d_gene: TRBD2; abundance: -; j_gene: TRBJ2-3; CDR3aa: CASSFFGGSGTDTQYF; CDR3nt: TGTGCCAGCAGTTTTTTTGGCGGGAGCGGCACAGATACGCAGTATTTT
v_gene: TRBV7-2; d_gene: -; abundance: -; j_gene: TRBJ2-7; CDR3aa: CASSPYEGQRYEQYF; CDR3nt: TGTGCCAGCAGCCCCTACGAGGGGCAGCGCTACGAGCAGTACTTC
v_gene: TRBV20-1; d_gene: -; abundance: few; j_gene: TRBJ2-7; CDR3aa: CSARDKHEQYF; CDR3nt: TGCAGTGCTAGAGATAAGCACGAGCAGTACTTC
v_gene: TRBV27; d_gene: -; abundance: -; j_gene: TRBJ1-4; CDR3aa: CASSWQAREKLFF; CDR3nt: TGTGCCAGCAGTTGGCAGGCGCGAGAAAAACTGTTTTTT
v_gene: TRBV4-3; d_gene: -; abundance: few; j_gene: TRBJ2-5; CDR3aa: CASSPGYGGYRETQYF; CDR3nt: TGCGCCAGCAGCCCAGGATACGGAGGGTATAGAGAGACCCAGTACTTC
v_gene: TRBV10-3; d_gene: -; abundance: few; j_gene: TRBJ2-5; CDR3aa: CAISRQGIQETQYF; CDR3nt: TGTGCCATCAGCCGTCAGGGGATCCAAGAGACCCAGTACTTC
v_gene: TRBV25-1; d_gene: TRBD2; abundance: few; j_gene: TRBJ2-5; CDR3aa: CASSEQRLAGLETQYF; CDR3nt: TGTGCCAGCAGTGAACAAAGACTAGCGGGGTTAGAGACCCAGTACTTC
v_gene: TRBV6-2/TRBV6-3; d_gene: TRBD2; abundance: -; j_gene: TRBJ2-5; CDR3aa: CASSASSGQETQYF; CDR3nt: TGTGCCAGCAGTGCCTCTAGCGGCCAAGAGACCCAGTACTTC
v_gene: TRBV20-1; d_gene: -; abundance: many; j_gene: TRBJ2-5; CDR3aa: CSARGWARKETQYF; CDR3nt: TGCAGTGCTAGAGGGTGGGCTAGAAAAGAGACCCAGTACTTC
v_gene: TRBV3-1; d_gene: TRBD1; abundance: -; j_gene: TRBJ2-1; CDR3aa: CASSHGQGTNEQFF; CDR3nt: TGTGCCAGCAGCCACGGACAGGGGACGAATGAGCAGTTCTTC
v_gene: TRBV4-3; d_gene: -; abundance: few; j_gene: TRBJ2-1; CDR3aa: CASSQDRGKNLYNEQFF; CDR3nt: TGCGCCAGCAGCCAAGACCGGGGAAAAAACCTATACAATGAGCAGTTCTTC
v_gene: TRBV7-2; d_gene: -; abundance: -; j_gene: TRBJ2-2; CDR3aa: CASSLYMAGELFF; CDR3nt: TGTGCCAGCAGCTTATACATGGCCGGGGAGCTGTTTTTT
v_gene: TRBV20-1; d_gene: TRBD2; abundance: few; j_gene: TRBJ2-6; CDR3aa: CCARDWRGAGANVLTF; CDR3nt: TGCTGTGCTAGAGATTGGCGGGGGGCTGGGGCCAACGTCCTGACTTTC
v_gene: TRBV20-1; d_gene: TRBD2; abundance: many; j_gene: TRBJ2-7; CDR3aa: CSARKPSGGYEQYF; CDR3nt: TGCAGTGCTAGAAAGCCTAGCGGGGGGTACGAGCAGTACTTC
v_gene: TRBV7-2; d_gene: -; abundance: -; j_gene: TRBJ1-1; CDR3aa: CASSLYPDTEAFF; CDR3nt: TGTGCCAGCAGCTTATATCCTGACACTGAAGCTTTCTTT
v_gene: TRBV7-9; d_gene: -; abundance: many; j_gene: TRBJ1-1; CDR3aa: CASSSTVNTEAFF; CDR3nt: TGTGCCAGCAGCTCTACAGTCAACACTGAAGCTTTCTTT
v_gene: TRBV9; d_gene: -; abundance: few; j_gene: TRBJ2-7; CDR3aa: CASSVGQSLGEQYF; CDR3nt: TGTGCCAGCAGCGTAGGGCAATCCCTAGGCGAGCAGTACTTC
v_gene: TRBV7-6; d_gene: -; abundance: -; j_gene: TRBJ2-7; CDR3aa: CASSLVETGLADEQYF; CDR3nt: TGTGCCAGCAGCTTAGTCGAAACAGGGTTAGCGGACGAGCAGTACTTC
v_gene: TRBV10-3; d_gene: -; abundance: -; j_gene: TRBJ2-7; CDR3aa: CAISDLWGTEQYF; CDR3nt: TGTGCCATCAGTGATCTTTGGGGGACCGAGCAGTACTTC
v_gene: TRBV5-1; d_gene: -; abundance: many; j_gene: TRBJ1-1; CDR3aa: CASSSLQGNTEAFF; CDR3nt: TGCGCCAGCAGCTCACTACAGGGCAACACTGAAGCTTTCTTT
v_gene: TRBV12-3/TRBV12-4; d_gene: TRBD2; abundance: many; j_gene: TRBJ2-5; CDR3aa: CASSPLAGGEETQYF; CDR3nt: TGTGCCAGCAGTCCCCTTGCGGGAGGCGAAGAGACCCAGTACTTC
v_gene: TRBV5-1; d_gene: -; abundance: few; j_gene: TRBJ2-6; CDR3aa: CASSLESVISGANVLTF; CDR3nt: TGCGCCAGCAGCTTGGAGTCGGTTATCTCTGGGGCCAACGTCCTGACTTTC
v_gene: TRBV20-1; d_gene: TRBD2; abundance: few; j_gene: TRBJ2-1; CDR3aa: CSAKVGMGLAGGLNEQFF; CDR3nt: TGCAGTGCTAAGGTGGGAATGGGACTAGCGGGAGGGCTGAATGAGCAGTTCTTC
v_gene: TRBV21-1; d_gene: -; abundance: many; j_gene: TRBJ1-2; CDR3aa: CASSKPTNRGRPNYGYTF; CDR3nt: TGTGCCAGCAGCAAACCTACTAACAGGGGGCGACCTAACTATGGCTACACCTTC
v_gene: TRBV7-9; d_gene: -; abundance: once; j_gene: TRBJ2-1; CDR3aa: CASSLASSEGFF; CDR3nt: TGTGCCAGCAGCTTAGCGTCGTCGGAGGGGTTCTTC
v_gene: TRBV28; d_gene: -; abundance: -; j_gene: TRBJ2-7; CDR3aa: CASSLRDPYEQYF; CDR3nt: TGTGCCAGCAGTTTGAGGGACCCCTACGAGCAGTACTTC
v_gene: TRBV27; d_gene: -; abundance: many; j_gene: TRBJ2-7; CDR3aa: CASRRAGLYEQYF; CDR3nt: TGTGCCAGCCGGAGGGCAGGGTTATACGAGCAGTACTTC
v_gene: TRBV29-1; d_gene: -; abundance: few; j_gene: TRBJ2-1; CDR3aa: CSIPSGDIKEQFF; CDR3nt: TGCAGCATTCCCTCAGGGGACATAAAAGAGCAGTTCTTC
v_gene: TRBV13; d_gene: -; abundance: -; j_gene: TRBJ2-3; CDR3aa: CASSPGPQVGRTDTQYF; CDR3nt: TGTGCCAGCAGCCCCGGGCCCCAGGTCGGTCGTACAGATACGCAGTATTTT
v_gene: TRBV12-3/TRBV12-4; d_gene: -; abundance: -; j_gene: TRBJ1-1; CDR3aa: CASSSRAALNTEAFF; CDR3nt: TGTGCCAGCAGTTCCAGGGCCGCCTTGAACACTGAAGCTTTCTTT
v_gene: TRBV7-2; d_gene: -; abundance: few; j_gene: TRBJ2-5; CDR3aa: CASSPQGTQYF; CDR3nt: TGTGCCAGCAGCCCCCAGGGGACCCAGTACTTC
v_gene: TRBV5-6; d_gene: -; abundance: few; j_gene: TRBJ2-1; CDR3aa: CASSFWTGLVRGSNEQFF; CDR3nt: TGTGCCAGCAGCTTCTGGACAGGGTTGGTGCGGGGGAGCAATGAGCAGTTCTTC
v_gene: TRBV20-1; d_gene: TRBD1; abundance: many; j_gene: TRBJ2-2; CDR3aa: CSARVPTGLTGELFF; CDR3nt: TGCAGTGCTAGAGTCCCGACAGGGCTTACCGGGGAGCTGTTTTTT
v_gene: TRBV20-1; d_gene: TRBD2; abundance: many; j_gene: TRBJ2-2; CDR3aa: CSARVAGDGVGELFF; CDR3nt: TGCAGTGCTAGAGTGGCGGGAGATGGGGTCGGGGAGCTGTTTTTT
v_gene: TRBV5-1; d_gene: -; abundance: -; j_gene: TRBJ2-1; CDR3aa: CASSGGGLSSYNEQFF; CDR3nt: TGCGCCAGCAGCGGGGGAGGACTCAGCTCCTACAATGAGCAGTTCTTC
v_gene: TRBV12-3/TRBV12-4; d_gene: -; abundance: many; j_gene: TRBJ2-2; CDR3aa: CAGQPDMNTGELFF; CDR3nt: TGTGCCGGACAACCGGACATGAACACCGGGGAGCTGTTTTTT
v_gene: TRBV10-3; d_gene: -; abundance: many; j_gene: TRBJ1-5; CDR3aa: CAISRAGNNQPQHF; CDR3nt: TGTGCCATCAGTAGGGCCGGGAACAATCAGCCCCAGCATTTT
v_gene: TRBV6-5; d_gene: -; abundance: few; j_gene: TRBJ2-1; CDR3aa: CASIKNNEQFF; CDR3nt: TGTGCCAGCATTAAAAACAATGAGCAGTTCTTC
v_gene: TRBV7-2; d_gene: TRBD1; abundance: many; j_gene: TRBJ2-1; CDR3aa: CASSFGGTANNEQFF; CDR3nt: TGTGCCAGCAGCTTCGGTGGGACAGCTAACAATGAGCAGTTCTTC
v_gene: TRBV12-3/TRBV12-4; d_gene: -; abundance: many; j_gene: TRBJ2-7; CDR3aa: CASSLGTYEQYF; CDR3nt: TGTGCCAGCAGCTTGGGGACCTACGAGCAGTACTTC
v_gene: TRBV28; d_gene: TRBD1; abundance: -; j_gene: TRBJ2-5; CDR3aa: CASSEPGQGAETQYF; CDR3nt: TGTGCCAGCAGCGAACCGGGACAGGGGGCCGAGACCCAGTACTTC
v_gene: TRBV7-8; d_gene: -; abundance: many; j_gene: TRBJ1-4; CDR3aa: CASSSTGFDYKTTNEKLFF; CDR3nt: TGTGCCAGCAGCTCGACAGGATTCGATTACAAAACAACTAATGAAAAACTGTTTTTT
v_gene: TRBV20-1; d_gene: -; abundance: -; j_gene: TRBJ2-6; CDR3aa: CSALTGPGANVLTF; CDR3nt: TGCAGTGCTCTAACAGGGCCTGGGGCCAACGTCCTGACTTTC
v_gene: TRBV2; d_gene: -; abundance: few; j_gene: TRBJ2-7; CDR3aa: CASSDGGLLSYEQYF; CDR3nt: TGTGCCAGCAGTGACGGCGGACTCCTGTCCTACGAGCAGTACTTC
v_gene: TRBV28; d_gene: TRBD1; abundance: many; j_gene: TRBJ1-4; CDR3aa: CASRWDSTTNEKLFF; CDR3nt: TGTGCCAGCAGATGGGACAGCACAACTAATGAAAAACTGTTTTTT